The TCR beta chain under discussion was sequenced for a study of TIL therapy for anti-PD-1-resistant metastatic lung cancer. This was the immunoSEQ v3 assay. Sequenced by immunoSEQ multiplex PCR; TCRdb stores in-frame clones only, minus some. The table shows about 20,000 clones, with 83% occurring only once. Time point reported: pre-treatment sample, taken before nivolumab and TIL therapy. This clonotype was obtained from a person between 30 and 80 years old with non-small cell lung cancer. The sequences come from blood, collected at baseline.

The CDR3 bases are TGCGCCAGCAGCATCCCGGGGGGGCTTGCAGATACGCAGTATTTT. It yields the protein CASSIPGGLADTQYF. The rearrangement joins TRBV10-2 to TRBJ2-3; 8 nucleotides align to TRBD2. CDR3 size: 15 residues. CDR1 and CDR2 (germline): WSHSY, SAAADI. Trimming at V came to 6 bases and at J to 4 bases, leaving 9 bases not matched to a gene.